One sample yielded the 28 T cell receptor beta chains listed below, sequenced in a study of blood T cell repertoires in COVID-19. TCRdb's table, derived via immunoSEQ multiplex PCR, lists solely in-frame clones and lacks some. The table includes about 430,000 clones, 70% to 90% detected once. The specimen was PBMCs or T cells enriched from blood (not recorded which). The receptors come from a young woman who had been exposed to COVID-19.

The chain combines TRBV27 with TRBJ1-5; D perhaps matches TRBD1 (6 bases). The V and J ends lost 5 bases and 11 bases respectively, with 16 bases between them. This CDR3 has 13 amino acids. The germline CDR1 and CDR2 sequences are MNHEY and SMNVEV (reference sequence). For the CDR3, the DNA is TGTGCCAGCAGTCCAGGGGTCCTCGGGACCCAGCATTTT. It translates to CASSPGVLGTQHF.

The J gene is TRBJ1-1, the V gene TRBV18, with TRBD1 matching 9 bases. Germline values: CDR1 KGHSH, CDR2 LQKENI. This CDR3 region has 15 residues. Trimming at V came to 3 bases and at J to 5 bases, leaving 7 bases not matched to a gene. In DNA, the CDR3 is TGTGCCAGCTCACCCCGACAGGGGGAGCATACTGAAGCTTTCTTT. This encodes CASSPRQGEHTEAFF.

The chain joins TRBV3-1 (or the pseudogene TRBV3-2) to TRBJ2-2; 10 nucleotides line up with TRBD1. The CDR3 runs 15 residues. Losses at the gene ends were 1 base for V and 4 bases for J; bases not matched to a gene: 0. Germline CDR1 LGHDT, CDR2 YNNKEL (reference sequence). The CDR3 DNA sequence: TGTGCCAGCAGCCAAGGGACAGGGGGCACCGGGGAGCTGTTTTTT. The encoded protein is CASSQGTGGTGELFF.

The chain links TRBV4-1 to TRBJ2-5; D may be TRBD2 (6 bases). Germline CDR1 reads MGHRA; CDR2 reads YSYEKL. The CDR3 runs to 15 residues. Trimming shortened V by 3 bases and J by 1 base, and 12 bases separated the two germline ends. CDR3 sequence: CASSHRRGSQETQYF. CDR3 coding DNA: TGCGCCAGCAGCCATAGGCGGGGCAGCCAAGAGACCCAGTACTTC.

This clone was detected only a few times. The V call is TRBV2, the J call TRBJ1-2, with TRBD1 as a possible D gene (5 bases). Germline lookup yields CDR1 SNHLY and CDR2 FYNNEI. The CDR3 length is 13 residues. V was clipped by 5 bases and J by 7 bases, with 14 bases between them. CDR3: CASSPTGSGGYTF. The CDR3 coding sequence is TGTGCCAGCAGTCCCACAGGATCTGGTGGCTACACCTTC.

CDR3 nucleotide sequence: TGTGCCAGCAGCCAAGATCGGGCGGGGGGCTACACCGGGGAGCTGTTTTTT. As protein: CASSQDRAGGYTGELFF. The rearrangement links TRBV4-2 to TRBJ2-2; 8 positions match TRBD2. Germline V gene data show CDR1 as LGHNA and CDR2 as YNFKEQ. The J segment lost 3 bases and the V segment lost 0 bases, leaving 6 bases of the junction unmatched. This CDR3 spans 17 amino acids.

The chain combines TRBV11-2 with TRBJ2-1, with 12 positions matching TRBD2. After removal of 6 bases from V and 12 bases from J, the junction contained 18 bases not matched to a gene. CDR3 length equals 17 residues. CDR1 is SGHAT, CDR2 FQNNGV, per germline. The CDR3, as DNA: TGTGCCAGCAGTTTTAATTGGGCTAGCGGGAGGGCCGGGGCGCAGTTCTTC. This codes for CASSFNWASGRAGAQFF.

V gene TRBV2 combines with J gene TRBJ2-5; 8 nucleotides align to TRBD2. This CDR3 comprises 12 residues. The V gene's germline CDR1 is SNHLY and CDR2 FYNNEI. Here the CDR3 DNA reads TGTGCAGGGCGGGGGGTCCTAGAGACCCAGTACTTC. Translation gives CAGRGVLETQYF.

CDR3 nucleotide sequence: TGTGCCAGTAGTGACATACAGTTGAGCACTGAAGCTTTCTTT. This codes for CASSDIQLSTEAFF. This chain connects TRBV19 to TRBJ1-1; D is unresolved. This CDR3 is 14 amino acids long. Germline-derived CDR1 and CDR2 are LNHDA and SQIVND (reference sequence). The ends were cut back, 5 bases at V and 4 bases at J, with 14 bases in the middle.

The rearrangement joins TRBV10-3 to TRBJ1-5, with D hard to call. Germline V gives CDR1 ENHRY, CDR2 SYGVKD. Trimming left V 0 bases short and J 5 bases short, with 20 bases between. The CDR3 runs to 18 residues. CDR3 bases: TGTGCCATCAGTGAGTCGGGCCAGCTTAGGAGGGTTGATCAGCCCCAGCATTTT. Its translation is CAISESGQLRRVDQPQHF.

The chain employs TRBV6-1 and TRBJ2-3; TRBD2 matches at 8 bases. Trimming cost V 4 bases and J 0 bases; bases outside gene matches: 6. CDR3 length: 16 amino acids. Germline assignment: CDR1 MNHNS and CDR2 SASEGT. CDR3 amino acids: CASSALTSGSTDTQYF. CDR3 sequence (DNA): TGTGCCAGCAGTGCCCTCACTAGCGGAAGCACAGATACGCAGTATTTT.

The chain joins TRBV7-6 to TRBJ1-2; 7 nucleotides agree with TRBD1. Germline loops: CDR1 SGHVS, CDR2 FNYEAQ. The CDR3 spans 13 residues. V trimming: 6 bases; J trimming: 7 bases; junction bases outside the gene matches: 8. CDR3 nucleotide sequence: TGTGCCAGCAGAGACGACAGGGACGGTGGCTACACCTTC. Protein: CASRDDRDGGYTF.

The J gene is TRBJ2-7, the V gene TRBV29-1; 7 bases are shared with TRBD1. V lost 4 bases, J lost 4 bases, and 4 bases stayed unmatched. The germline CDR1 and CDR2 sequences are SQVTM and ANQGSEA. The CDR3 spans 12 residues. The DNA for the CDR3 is TGCAGCGTTGGGCAGGGGGTGTACGAGCAGTACTTC. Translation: CSVGQGVYEQYF.

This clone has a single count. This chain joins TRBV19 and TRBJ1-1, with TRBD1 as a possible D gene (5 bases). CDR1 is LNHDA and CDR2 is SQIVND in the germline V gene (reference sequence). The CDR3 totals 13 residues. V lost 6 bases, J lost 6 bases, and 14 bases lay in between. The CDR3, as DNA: TGTGCCAGTAGCCGGACGGGGGTCGCTGAAGCTTTCTTT. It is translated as CASSRTGVAEAFF.

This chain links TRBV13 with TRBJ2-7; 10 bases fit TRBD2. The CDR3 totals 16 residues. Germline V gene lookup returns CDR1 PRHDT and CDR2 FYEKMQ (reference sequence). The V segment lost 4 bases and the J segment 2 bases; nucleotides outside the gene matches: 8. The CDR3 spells CASSSTRAGGPYEQYF. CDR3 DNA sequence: TGTGCCAGCAGCTCCACTCGAGCGGGGGGGCCCTACGAGCAGTACTTC.

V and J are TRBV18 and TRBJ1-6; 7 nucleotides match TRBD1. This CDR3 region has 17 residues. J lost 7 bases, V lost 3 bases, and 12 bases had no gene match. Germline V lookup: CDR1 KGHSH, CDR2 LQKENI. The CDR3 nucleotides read TGTGCCAGCTCACCTCTACAGGGGTTTTCATTGAATTCACCCCTCCACTTT. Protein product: CASSPLQGFSLNSPLHF.

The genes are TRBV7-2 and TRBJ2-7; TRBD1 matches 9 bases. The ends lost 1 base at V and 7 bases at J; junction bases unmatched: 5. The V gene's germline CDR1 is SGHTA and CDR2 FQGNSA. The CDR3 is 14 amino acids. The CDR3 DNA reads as TGTGCCAGCAGCTTAGATTGGGGGACAGGGGAGCAGTACTTC. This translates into CASSLDWGTGEQYF.

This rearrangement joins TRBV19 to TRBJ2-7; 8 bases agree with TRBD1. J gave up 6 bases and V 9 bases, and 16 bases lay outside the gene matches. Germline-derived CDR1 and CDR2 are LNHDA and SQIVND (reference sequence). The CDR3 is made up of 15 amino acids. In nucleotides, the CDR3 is TGTGCCAGGGGTCCTTGGAGGACAGGGTTCTGCGAGCAGTACTTC. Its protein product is CARGPWRTGFCEQYF.

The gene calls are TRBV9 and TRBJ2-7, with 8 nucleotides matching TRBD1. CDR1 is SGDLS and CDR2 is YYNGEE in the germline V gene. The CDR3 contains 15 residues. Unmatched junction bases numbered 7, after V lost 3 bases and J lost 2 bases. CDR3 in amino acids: CASSGAGGRPYEQYF. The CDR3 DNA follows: TGTGCCAGCAGCGGGGCAGGGGGCCGGCCCTACGAGCAGTACTTC.

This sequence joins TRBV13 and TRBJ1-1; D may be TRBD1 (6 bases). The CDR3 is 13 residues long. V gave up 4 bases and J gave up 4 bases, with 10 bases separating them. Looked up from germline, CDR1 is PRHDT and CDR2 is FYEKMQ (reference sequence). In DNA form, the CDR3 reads TGTGCCAGCAGCTCCAGGGGAGCCACTGAAGCTTTCTTT. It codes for CASSSRGATEAFF.

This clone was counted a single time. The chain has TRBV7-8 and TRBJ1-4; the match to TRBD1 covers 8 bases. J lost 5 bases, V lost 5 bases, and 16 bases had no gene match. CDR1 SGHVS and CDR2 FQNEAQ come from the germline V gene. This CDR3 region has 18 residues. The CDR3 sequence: CASSIPRTGTVGNEKLFF. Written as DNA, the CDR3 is TGTGCCAGCAGCATACCACGGACAGGGACGGTGGGGAATGAAAAACTGTTTTTT.

CDR3 nucleotide sequence: TGTGCCAGCAGATTTAGCGAGGGGGCGGGAGATACGCAGTATTTT. Translating gives CASRFSEGAGDTQYF. V usage is TRBV7-3 and J usage is TRBJ2-3, with TRBD1 identical over 7 bases. The trim removed 6 bases at V and 5 bases at J, leaving 11 bases unmatched. This CDR3 contains 15 residues. Germline values: CDR1 SGHTA, CDR2 FQGTGA.

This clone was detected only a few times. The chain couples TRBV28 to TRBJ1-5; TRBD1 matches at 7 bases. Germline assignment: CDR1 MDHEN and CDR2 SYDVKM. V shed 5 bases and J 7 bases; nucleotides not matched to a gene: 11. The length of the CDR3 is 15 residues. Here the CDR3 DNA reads TGTGCCAGCAGTGTACAGGGGCCGCAGGGACAGCCCCAGCATTTT. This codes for CASSVQGPQGQPQHF.

CDR3 in amino acids: CASSQGPGTAYTGELFF. CDR3 nucleotide sequence: TGCGCCAGCAGCCAAGGTCCCGGGACAGCCTACACCGGGGAGCTGTTTTTT. The rearrangement uses TRBV4-1 and TRBJ2-2; 7 nucleotides align to TRBD1. Germline values: CDR1 MGHRA, CDR2 YSYEKL. The V gene end was trimmed by 1 base and the J gene end by 3 bases; junction bases not matched to a gene: 8. The CDR3 covers 17 residues.

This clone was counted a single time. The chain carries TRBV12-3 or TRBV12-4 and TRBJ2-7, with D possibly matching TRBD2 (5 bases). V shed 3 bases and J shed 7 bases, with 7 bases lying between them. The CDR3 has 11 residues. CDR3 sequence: CASSFSGEQYF. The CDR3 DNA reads TGTGCCAGCAGTTTTTCGGGGGAGCAGTACTTC.

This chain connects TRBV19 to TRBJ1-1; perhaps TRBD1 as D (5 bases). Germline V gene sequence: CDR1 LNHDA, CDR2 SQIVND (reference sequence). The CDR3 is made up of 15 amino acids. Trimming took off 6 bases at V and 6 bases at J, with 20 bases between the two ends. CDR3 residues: CASRIGAALGAEAFF. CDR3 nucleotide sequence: TGTGCCAGTAGAATCGGAGCAGCCCTAGGGGCTGAAGCTTTCTTT.

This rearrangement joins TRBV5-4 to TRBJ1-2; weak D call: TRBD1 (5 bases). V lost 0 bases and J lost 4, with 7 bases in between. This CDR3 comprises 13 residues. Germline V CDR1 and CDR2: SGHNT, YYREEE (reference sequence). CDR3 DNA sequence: TGTGCCAGCAGCTTGGGACAGCTCTATGGCTACACCTTC. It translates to CASSLGQLYGYTF.

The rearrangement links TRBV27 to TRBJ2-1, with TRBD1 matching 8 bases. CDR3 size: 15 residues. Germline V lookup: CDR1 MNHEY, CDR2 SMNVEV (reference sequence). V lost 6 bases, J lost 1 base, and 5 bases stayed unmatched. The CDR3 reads CASSRDRGSYNEQFF. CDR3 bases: TGTGCCAGCAGCCGCGACAGGGGATCCTACAATGAGCAGTTCTTC.